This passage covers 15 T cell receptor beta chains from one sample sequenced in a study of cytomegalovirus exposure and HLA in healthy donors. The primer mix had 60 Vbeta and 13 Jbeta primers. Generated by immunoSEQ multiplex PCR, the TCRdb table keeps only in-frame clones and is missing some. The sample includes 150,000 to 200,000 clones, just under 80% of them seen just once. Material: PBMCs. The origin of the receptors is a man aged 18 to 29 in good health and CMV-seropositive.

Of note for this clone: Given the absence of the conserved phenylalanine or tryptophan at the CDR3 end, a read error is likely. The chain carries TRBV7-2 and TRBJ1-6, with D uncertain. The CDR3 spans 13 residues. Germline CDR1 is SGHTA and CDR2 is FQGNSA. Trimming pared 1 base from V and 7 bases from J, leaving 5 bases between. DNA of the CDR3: TGTGCCAGCAGCTTAGGCCAGAATTCACCCCTCCACCTT. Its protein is CASSLGQNSPLHL.

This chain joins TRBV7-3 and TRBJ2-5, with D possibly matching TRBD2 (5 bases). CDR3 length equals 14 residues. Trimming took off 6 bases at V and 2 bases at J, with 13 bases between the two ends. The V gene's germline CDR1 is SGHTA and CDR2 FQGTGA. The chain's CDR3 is CASSPTTSQETQYF. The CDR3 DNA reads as TGTGCCAGCAGTCCGACTACTAGTCAAGAGACCCAGTACTTC.

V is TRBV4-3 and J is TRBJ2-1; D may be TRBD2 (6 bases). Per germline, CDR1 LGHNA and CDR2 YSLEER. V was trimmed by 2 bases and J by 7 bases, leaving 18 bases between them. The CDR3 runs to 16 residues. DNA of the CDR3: TGCGCCAGCAGCCAAATCCCCCACGGGAGCCTAAATGAGCAGTTCTTC. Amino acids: CASSQIPHGSLNEQFF.

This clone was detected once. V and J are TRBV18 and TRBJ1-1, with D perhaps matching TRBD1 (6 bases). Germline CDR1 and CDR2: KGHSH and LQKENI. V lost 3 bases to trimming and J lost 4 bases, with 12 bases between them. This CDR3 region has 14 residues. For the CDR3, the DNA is TGTGCCAGCTCACCTCCCGGGGGGCCCACTGAAGCTTTCTTT. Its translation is CASSPPGGPTEAFF.

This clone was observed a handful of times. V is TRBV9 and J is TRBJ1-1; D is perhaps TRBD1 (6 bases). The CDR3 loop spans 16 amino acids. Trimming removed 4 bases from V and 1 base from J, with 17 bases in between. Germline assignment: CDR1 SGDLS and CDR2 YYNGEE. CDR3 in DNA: TGTGCCAGCAGCCCCCAAATCGGGGGGCGGAACACTGAAGCTTTCTTT. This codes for CASSPQIGGRNTEAFF.

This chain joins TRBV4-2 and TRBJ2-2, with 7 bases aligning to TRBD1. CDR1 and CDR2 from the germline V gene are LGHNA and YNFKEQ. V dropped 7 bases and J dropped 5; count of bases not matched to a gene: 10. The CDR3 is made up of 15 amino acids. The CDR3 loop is CASTPDRLFTGELFF. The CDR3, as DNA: TGTGCCAGCACCCCGGACAGGCTTTTTACCGGGGAGCTGTTTTTT.

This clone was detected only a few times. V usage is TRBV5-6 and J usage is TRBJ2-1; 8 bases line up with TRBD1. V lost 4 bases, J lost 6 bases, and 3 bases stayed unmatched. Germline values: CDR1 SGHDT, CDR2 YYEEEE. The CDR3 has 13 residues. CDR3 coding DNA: TGTGCCAGCAGCCCGGGGACAGGCAATGAGCAGTTCTTC. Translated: CASSPGTGNEQFF.

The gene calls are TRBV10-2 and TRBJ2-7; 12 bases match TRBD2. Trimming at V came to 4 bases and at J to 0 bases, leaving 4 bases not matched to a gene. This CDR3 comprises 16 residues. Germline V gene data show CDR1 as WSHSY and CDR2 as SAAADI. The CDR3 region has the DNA TGCGCCAGCAGTGGGACTAGCGGGGAGAGCTCCTACGAGCAGTACTTC. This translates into CASSGTSGESSYEQYF.

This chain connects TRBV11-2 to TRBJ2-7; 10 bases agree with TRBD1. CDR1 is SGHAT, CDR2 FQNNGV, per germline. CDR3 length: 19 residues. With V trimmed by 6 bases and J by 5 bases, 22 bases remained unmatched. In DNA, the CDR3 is TGTGCCAGCAGTTCCACCCCGGGACAGGGGCCCTTATCTGGGGACGAGCAGTACTTC. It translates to CASSSTPGQGPLSGDEQYF.

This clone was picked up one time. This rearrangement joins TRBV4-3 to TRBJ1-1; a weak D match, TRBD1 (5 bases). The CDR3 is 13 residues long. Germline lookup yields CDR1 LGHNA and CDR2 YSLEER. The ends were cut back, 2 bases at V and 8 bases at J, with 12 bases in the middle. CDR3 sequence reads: CASSQRRGTEAFF. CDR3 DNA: TGCGCCAGCAGCCAACGGCGGGGCACCGAAGCTTTCTTT.

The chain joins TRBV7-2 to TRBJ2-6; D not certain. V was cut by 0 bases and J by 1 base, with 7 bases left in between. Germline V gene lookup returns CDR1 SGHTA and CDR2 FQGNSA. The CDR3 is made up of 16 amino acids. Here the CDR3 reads CASSLATTSGANVLTF. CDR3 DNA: TGTGCCAGCAGCTTAGCGACAACGTCTGGGGCCAACGTCCTGACTTTC.

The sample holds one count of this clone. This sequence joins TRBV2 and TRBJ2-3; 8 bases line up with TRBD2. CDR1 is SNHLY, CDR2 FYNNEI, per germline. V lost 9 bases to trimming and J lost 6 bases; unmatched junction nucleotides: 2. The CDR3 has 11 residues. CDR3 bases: TGTGCCAGTAGACTAGCGGATACGCAGTATTTT. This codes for CASRLADTQYF.

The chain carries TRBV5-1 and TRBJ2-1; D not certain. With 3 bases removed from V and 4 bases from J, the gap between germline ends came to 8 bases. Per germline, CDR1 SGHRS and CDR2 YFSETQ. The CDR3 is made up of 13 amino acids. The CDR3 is CASSSDTYNEQFF. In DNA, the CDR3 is TGCGCCAGCAGCTCAGACACTTACAATGAGCAGTTCTTC.

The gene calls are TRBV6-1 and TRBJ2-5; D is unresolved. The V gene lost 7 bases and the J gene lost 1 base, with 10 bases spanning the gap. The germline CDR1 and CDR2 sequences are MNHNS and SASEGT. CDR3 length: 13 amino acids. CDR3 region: CASISLLQETQYF. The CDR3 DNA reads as TGTGCCAGCATATCTCTTCTCCAAGAGACCCAGTACTTC.

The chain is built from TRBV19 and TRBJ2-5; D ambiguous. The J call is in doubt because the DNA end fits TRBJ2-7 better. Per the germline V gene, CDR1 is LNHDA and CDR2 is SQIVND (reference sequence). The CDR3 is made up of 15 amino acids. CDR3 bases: TGTGCCAGTAGTGCGGCCCTTTTTGGCGGTTACGAGCAGTACTTC. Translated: CASSAALFGGYEQYF.